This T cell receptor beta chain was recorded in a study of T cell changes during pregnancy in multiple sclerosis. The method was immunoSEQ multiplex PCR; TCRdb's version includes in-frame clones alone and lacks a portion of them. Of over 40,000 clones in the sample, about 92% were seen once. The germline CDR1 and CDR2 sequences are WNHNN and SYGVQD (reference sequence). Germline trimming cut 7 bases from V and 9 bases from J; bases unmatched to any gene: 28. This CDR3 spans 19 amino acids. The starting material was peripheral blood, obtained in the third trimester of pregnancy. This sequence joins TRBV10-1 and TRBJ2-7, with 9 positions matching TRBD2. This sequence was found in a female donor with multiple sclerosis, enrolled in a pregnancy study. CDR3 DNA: TGCGCCAGCACCCTACCCCTGAGACTAGCGGCTTATGTCCGCGGCGGGCAGTACTTC. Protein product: CASTLPLRLAAYVRGGQYF.